Following are 11 T cell receptor beta chains from one sample sequenced in a study of shared clonotypes between healthy human individuals. This table comes from immunoSEQ multiplex PCR, and its TCRdb copy is limited to in-frame clones, with some not included. The data show 2 million to 2.5 million clones, 90% to 95% seen once. The sample comprised naive CD4+ T cells sorted from blood. Subset specified: CD45RA+ positively selected. These receptors all stem from a man between 18 and 29 years old in good health.

V usage is TRBV30 and J usage is TRBJ1-6, with a weak D call TRBD1 (5 bases). The germline V gene has CDR1 GTSNPN and CDR2 SVGIG (reference sequence). Trimming removed 4 bases at V and 9 bases at J, with 16 bases between. The CDR3 covers 14 residues. Written as DNA, the CDR3 is TGTGCCTGGAAGCCTGGGGGAGGTGGTTCACCCCTCCACTTT. This translates into CAWKPGGGGSPLHF. The complete variable domain, with remaining parts taken from reference TRBV30 and TRBJ1-6, reads SQTIHQWPATLVQPVGSPLSLECTVEGTSNPNLYWYRQAAGRGLQLLFYSVGIGQISSEVPQNLSASRPQDRQFILSSKKLLLSDSGFYLCAWKPGGGGSPLHFGNGTRLTVT.

The chain employs TRBV9 and TRBJ2-7; 7 nucleotides align to TRBD2. This CDR3 contains 16 residues. V lost 3 bases, J lost 2 bases, and 11 bases stayed unmatched. Germline values: CDR1 SGDLS, CDR2 YYNGEE. The CDR3 is CASSATSERRAYEQYF. The CDR3 DNA reads TGTGCCAGCAGCGCCACTAGCGAAAGAAGGGCCTACGAGCAGTACTTC.

As concerns this clone: This same CDR3 is encoded by further DNA sequences in the sample. The rearrangement links TRBV6-5 to TRBJ1-1; D call uncertain. The CDR3 consists of 13 residues. The germline CDR1 and CDR2 sequences are MNHEY and SVGAGI. Trimming removed 5 bases at V and 1 base at J, with 8 bases between. In nucleotides, the CDR3 is TGTGCCAGCAGTCTTGGACGGAACACTGAAGCTTTCTTT. Amino acid sequence: CASSLGRNTEAFF.

The sample holds one count of this clone. The chain uses TRBV7-9 and TRBJ2-1; D unresolved. V was pared by 1 base and J by 10 bases, with 8 bases between. CDR1 is SEHNR and CDR2 is FQNEAQ in the germline V gene (reference sequence). This CDR3 is built from 12 residues. The CDR3 coding sequence is TGTGCCAGCAGCTTAGAGGCCAGGGAGCAGTTCTTC. It specifies CASSLEAREQFF.

V usage is TRBV2 and J usage is TRBJ1-6; TRBD1 agrees at 8 bases. The ends lost 7 bases at V and 10 bases at J; junction bases unmatched: 9. Germline V gene lookup returns CDR1 SNHLY and CDR2 FYNNEI. The CDR3 is 14 residues long. CDR3 bases: TGTGCCAGCATGCCTCAGGGGGCTTCCTCACCCCTCCACTTT. This codes for CASMPQGASSPLHF.

This clone was found once. V usage is TRBV7-9 and J usage is TRBJ2-5; 7 bases fit TRBD1. Germline V lookup: CDR1 SEHNR, CDR2 FQNEAQ (reference sequence). This CDR3 comprises 14 residues. With 5 bases clipped from V and 3 bases from J, the junction kept 6 bases outside the gene matches. The CDR3 DNA reads as TGTGCCAGCAGCCGATTTACAGGGGAAGAGACCCAGTACTTC. This sequence encodes CASSRFTGEETQYF.

This chain links TRBV30 with TRBJ2-7, with a tentative D call TRBD2 (7 bases). Per the germline V gene, CDR1 is GTSNPN and CDR2 is SVGIG (reference sequence). The CDR3 is made up of 14 amino acids. The V end lost 3 bases, the J end lost 1 base, and 13 bases lay between the germline ends. CDR3 bases: TGTGCCTGGAGGGTAGGGGGGGGATCCTACGAGCAGTACTTC. It yields the protein CAWRVGGGSYEQYF.

The chain links TRBV5-8 to TRBJ2-5; D perhaps matches TRBD2 (5 bases). Germline CDR1 is SGHTS and CDR2 is YDEGEE. This CDR3 is built from 12 residues. The germline V and J ends were trimmed by 0 bases and 7 bases, with 7 bases remaining between them. CDR3 residues: CASSLVRGTQYF. The CDR3 coding sequence is TGTGCCAGCAGCTTGGTTCGGGGGACCCAGTACTTC.

The chain employs TRBV27 and TRBJ1-2, with TRBD1 as a possible D gene (6 bases). The germline gives CDR1 MNHEY, CDR2 SMNVEV (reference sequence). The ends were cut back, 5 bases at V and 4 bases at J, with 14 bases in the middle. There are 14 residues in the CDR3. CDR3 loop: CASSPGAPRYGYTF. DNA of the CDR3: TGTGCCAGCAGTCCGGGGGCCCCGCGCTATGGCTACACCTTC.

The rearrangement links TRBV5-1 to TRBJ2-7; D gene unclear. Germline V lookup: CDR1 SGHRS, CDR2 YFSETQ. The CDR3 sequence is 13 residues long. V dropped 1 base and J dropped 5 bases, with 10 bases sitting between them. In DNA, the CDR3 is TGCGCCAGCAGCTTGACGTCTATAAACGAGCAGTACTTC. Encoded protein: CASSLTSINEQYF. Variable domain in full (rest from reference TRBV5-1 and TRBJ2-7): KAGVTQTPRYLIKTRGQQVTLSCSPISGHRSVSWYQQTPGQGLQFLFEYFSETQRNKGNFPGRFSGRQFSNSRSEMNVSTLELGDSALYLCASSLTSINEQYFGPGTRLTVT.

The CDR3 spells CASSRDMGQGGSYEQYF. The DNA of the CDR3 is TGTGCCAGCAGCCGGGATATGGGACAGGGTGGATCCTACGAGCAGTACTTC. This chain links TRBV7-6 with TRBJ2-7; TRBD1 matches 9 bases. The CDR3 covers 17 residues. The germline gives CDR1 SGHVS, CDR2 FNYEAQ. J lost 1 base, V lost 5 bases, and 12 bases had no gene match.